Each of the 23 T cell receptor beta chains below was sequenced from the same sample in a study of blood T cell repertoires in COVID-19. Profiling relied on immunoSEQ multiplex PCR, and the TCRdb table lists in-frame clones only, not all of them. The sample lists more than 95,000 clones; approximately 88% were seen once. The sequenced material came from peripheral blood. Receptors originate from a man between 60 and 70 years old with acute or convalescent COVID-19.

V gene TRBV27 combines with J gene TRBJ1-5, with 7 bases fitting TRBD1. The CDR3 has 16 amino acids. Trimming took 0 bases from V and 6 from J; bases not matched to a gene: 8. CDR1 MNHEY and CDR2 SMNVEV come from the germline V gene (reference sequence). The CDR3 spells CASSLSAGTEIQPQHF. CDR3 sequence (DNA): TGTGCCAGCAGTTTATCGGCAGGGACAGAAATTCAGCCCCAGCATTTT.

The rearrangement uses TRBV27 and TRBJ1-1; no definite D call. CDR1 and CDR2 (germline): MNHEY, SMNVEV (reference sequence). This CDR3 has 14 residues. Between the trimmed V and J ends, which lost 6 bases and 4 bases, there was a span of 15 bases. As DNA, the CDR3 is TGTGCCAGCAGGGGCCGGCCCTTAGGCACTGAAGCTTTCTTT. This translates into CASRGRPLGTEAFF.

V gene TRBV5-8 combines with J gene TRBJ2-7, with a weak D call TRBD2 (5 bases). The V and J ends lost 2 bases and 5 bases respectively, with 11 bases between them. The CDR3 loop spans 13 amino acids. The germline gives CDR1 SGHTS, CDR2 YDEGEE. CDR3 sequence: CASSFWENHEQYF. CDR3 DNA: TGTGCCAGCAGCTTCTGGGAGAATCACGAGCAGTACTTC.

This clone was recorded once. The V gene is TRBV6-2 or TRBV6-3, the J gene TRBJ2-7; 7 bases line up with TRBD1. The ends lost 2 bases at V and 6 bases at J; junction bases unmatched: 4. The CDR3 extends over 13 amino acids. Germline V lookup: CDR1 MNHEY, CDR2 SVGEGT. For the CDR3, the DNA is TGTGCCAGCAGTTACGGGACAGCTGCCGAGCAGTACGTC. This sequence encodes CASSYGTAAEQYV.

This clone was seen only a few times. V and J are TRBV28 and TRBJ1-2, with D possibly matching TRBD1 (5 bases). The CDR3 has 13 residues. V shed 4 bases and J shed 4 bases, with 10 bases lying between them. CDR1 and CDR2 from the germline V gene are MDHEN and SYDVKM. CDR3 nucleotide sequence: TGTGCCAGCAGTTATGGACACCTCTATGGCTACACCTTC. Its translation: CASSYGHLYGYTF.

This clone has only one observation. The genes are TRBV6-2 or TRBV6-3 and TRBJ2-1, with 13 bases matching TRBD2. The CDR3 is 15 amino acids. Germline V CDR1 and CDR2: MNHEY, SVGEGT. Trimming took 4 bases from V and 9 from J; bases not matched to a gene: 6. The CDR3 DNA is TGTGCCAGCAGTTTTCCGGGACTAGCGGGATTTGAGCAGTTCTTC. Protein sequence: CASSFPGLAGFEQFF.

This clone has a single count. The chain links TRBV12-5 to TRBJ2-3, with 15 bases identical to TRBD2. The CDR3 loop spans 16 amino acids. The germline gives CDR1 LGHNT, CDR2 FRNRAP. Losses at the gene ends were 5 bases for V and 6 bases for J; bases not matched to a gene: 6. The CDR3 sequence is CASGKGLAGGGDTQYF. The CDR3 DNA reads TGTGCTAGTGGTAAGGGACTAGCGGGAGGAGGTGATACGCAGTATTTT.

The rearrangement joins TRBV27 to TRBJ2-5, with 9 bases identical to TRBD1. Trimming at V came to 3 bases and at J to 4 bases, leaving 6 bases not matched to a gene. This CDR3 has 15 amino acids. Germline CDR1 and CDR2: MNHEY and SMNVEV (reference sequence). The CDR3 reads CASSLSGTGIETQYF. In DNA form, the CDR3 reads TGTGCCAGCAGTTTGTCCGGGACAGGGATAGAGACCCAGTACTTC.

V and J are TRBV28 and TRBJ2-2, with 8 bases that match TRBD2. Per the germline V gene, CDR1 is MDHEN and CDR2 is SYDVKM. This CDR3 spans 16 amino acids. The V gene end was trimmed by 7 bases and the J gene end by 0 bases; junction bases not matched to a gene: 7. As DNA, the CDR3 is TGTGCCAGCAACCTACTAGCGGACGCGAACACCGGGGAGCTGTTTTTT. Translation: CASNLLADANTGELFF.

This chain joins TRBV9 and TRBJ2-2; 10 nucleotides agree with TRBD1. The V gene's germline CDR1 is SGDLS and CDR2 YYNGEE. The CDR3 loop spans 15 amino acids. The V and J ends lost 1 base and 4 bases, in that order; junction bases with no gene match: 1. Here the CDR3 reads CASSVWDRGTGELFF. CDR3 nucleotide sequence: TGTGCCAGCAGCGTATGGGACAGGGGCACCGGGGAGCTGTTTTTT.

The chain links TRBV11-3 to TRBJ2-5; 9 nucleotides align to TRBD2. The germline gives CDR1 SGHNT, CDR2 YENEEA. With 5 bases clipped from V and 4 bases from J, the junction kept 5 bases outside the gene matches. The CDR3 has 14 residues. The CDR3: CASSAGGLSETQYF. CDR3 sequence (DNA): TGTGCCAGCAGCGCGGGAGGGCTTTCAGAGACCCAGTACTTC.

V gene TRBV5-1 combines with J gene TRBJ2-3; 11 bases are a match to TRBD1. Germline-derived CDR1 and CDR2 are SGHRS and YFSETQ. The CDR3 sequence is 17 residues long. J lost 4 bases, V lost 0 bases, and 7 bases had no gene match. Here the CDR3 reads CASSLAYGQGAADTQYF. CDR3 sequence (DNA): TGCGCCAGCAGCTTGGCCTACGGACAGGGGGCCGCAGATACGCAGTATTTT. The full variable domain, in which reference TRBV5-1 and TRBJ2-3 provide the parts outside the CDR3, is KAGVTQTPRYLIKTRGQQVTLSCSPISGHRSVSWYQQTPGQGLQFLFEYFSETQRNKGNFPGRFSGRQFSNSRSEMNVSTLELGDSALYLCASSLAYGQGAADTQYFGPGTRLTVL.

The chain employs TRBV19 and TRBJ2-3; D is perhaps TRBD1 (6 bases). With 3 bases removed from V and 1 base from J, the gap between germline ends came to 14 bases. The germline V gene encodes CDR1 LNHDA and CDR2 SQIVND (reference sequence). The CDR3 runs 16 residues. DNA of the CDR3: TGTGCCAGTAGTATGGCCGTACAGGGTGGCACAGATACGCAGTATTTT. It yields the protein CASSMAVQGGTDTQYF. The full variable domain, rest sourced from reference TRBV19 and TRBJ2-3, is DGGITQSPKYLFRKEGQNVTLSCEQNLNHDAMYWYRQDPGQGLRLIYYSQIVNDFQKGDIAEGYSVSREKKESFPLTVTSAQKNPTAFYLCASSMAVQGGTDTQYFGPGTRLTVL.

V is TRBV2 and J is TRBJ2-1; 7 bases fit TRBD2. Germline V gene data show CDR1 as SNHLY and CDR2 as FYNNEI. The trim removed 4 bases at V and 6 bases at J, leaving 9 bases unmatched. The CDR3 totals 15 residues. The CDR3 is CASSARFGLGNEQFF. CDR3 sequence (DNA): TGTGCCAGCAGTGCACGGTTCGGACTAGGCAATGAGCAGTTCTTC.

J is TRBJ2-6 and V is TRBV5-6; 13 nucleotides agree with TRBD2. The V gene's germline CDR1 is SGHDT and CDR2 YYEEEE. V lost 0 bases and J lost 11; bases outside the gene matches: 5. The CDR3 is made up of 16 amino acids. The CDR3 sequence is CASSLGTSGRADVLTF. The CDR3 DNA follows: TGTGCCAGCAGCTTGGGGACTAGCGGGAGAGCCGACGTCCTGACTTTC.

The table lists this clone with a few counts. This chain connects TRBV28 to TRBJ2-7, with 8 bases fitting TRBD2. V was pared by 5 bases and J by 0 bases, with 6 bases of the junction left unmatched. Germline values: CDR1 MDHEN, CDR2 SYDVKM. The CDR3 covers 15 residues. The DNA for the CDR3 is TGTGCCAGCAGTGCGGGGGGCGAGAGCTCCTACGAGCAGTACTTC. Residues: CASSAGGESSYEQYF.

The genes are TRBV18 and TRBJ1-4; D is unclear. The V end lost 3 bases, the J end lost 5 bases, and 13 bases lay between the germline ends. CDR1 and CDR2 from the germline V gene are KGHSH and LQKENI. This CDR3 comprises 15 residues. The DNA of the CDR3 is TGTGCCAGCTCACCGCAGTCGTCTCTCAATGAAAAACTGTTTTTT. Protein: CASSPQSSLNEKLFF.

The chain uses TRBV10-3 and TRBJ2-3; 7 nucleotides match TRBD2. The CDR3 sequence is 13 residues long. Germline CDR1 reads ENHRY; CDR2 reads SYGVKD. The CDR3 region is CAFGGAGADTQYF. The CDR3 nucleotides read TGTGCGTTCGGTGGGGCGGGAGCCGATACGCAGTATTTT.

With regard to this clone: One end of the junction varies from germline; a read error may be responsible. The CDR3 DNA follows: TGTGCCAGCATCCAAACAGGGCGAGGCACTGAAGCTTTCTTT. Translated, it gives CASIQTGRGTEAFF. The chain employs TRBV3-1 (or the pseudogene TRBV3-2) and TRBJ1-1; the D gene is possibly TRBD1 (6 bases). CDR1 is LGHDT and CDR2 is YNNKEL in the germline V gene (reference sequence). The CDR3 contains 14 residues.

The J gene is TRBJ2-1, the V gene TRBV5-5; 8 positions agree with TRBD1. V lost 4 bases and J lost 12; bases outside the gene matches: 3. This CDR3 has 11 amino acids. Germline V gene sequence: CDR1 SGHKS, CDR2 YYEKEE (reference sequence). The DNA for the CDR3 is TGTGCCAGCAGCCGGGACAGGAGGCAGTTCTTC. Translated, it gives CASSRDRRQFF.

The CDR3 loop reads CASSNRGGVGYTF. The CDR3 nucleotides read TGTGCCAGTAGCAACCGGGGTGGGGTTGGCTACACCTTC. This chain links TRBV19 with TRBJ1-2, with D uncertain. This CDR3 is 13 amino acids long. Germline values: CDR1 LNHDA, CDR2 SQIVND (reference sequence). Trimming took off 6 bases at V and 7 bases at J, with 15 bases between the two ends.

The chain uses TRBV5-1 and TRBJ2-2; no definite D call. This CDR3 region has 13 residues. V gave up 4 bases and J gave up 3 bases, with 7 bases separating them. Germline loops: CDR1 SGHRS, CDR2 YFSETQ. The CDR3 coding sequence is TGCGCCAGCAGCCCGCAGGACACCGGGGAGCTGTTTTTT. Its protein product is CASSPQDTGELFF.

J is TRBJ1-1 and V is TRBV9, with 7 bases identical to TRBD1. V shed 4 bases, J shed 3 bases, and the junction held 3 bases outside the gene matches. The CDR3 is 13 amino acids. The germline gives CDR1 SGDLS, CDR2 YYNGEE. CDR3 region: CASSIGTDTEAFF. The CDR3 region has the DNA TGTGCCAGCAGCATCGGGACAGACACTGAAGCTTTCTTT.